Listed here are 29 T cell receptor beta chains from one sample, sequenced in a study of T-cell reconstitution after alpha-beta-depleted transplantation in children. Construction of the TCRbeta library involved unique molecular identifiers. Each CDR3 protein gets one entry after TCRdb re-called the PCR reads with MiXCR. Among about 58,000 distinct CDR3 sequences listed, roughly 45% were seen once. Here the sequenced sample was PBMCs, mostly from graft donor cells, taken 360 days after TCRalphabeta/CD19-depleted stem cell transplant. The receptors here all came from a male patient younger than 18 who had a stem cell transplant for acute lymphoblastic leukemia, so the T cells may come from the graft donor.

The V and J genes are TRBV7-9 and TRBJ2-7; TRBD2 might be the D (6 bases). Per the germline V gene, CDR1 is SEHNR and CDR2 is FQNEAQ (reference sequence). This CDR3 comprises 15 residues. Trimming removed 5 bases at V and 7 bases at J, with 21 bases between. The CDR3 region has the DNA TGTGCCAGCAGCCTTCCTCTAGGCGGGGTTACTGAGCAGTACTTC. Translation: CASSLPLGGVTEQYF. Full variable domain (outside the CDR3, taken from reference TRBV7-9 and TRBJ2-7): DTGVSQNPRHKITKRGQNVTFRCDPISEHNRLYWYRQTLGQGPEFLTYFQNEAQLEKSRLLSDRFSAERPKGSFSTLEIQRTEQGDSAMYLCASSLPLGGVTEQYFGPGTRLTVT.

The J gene is TRBJ2-7, the V gene TRBV7-2, with TRBD1 as a possible D gene (5 bases). Germline V gene data show CDR1 as SGHTA and CDR2 as FQGNSA. Trimming took off 5 bases at V and 5 bases at J, with 16 bases between the two ends. This CDR3 spans 14 amino acids. The CDR3 coding sequence is TGTGCCAGCAGCCCTCAGGGTCAAGCAAACGAGCAGTACTTC. As protein: CASSPQGQANEQYF.

This chain connects TRBV7-6 to TRBJ1-1; no definite D call. Trimming removed 2 bases from V and 0 bases from J, with 10 bases in between. This CDR3 is built from 15 residues. Germline-derived CDR1 and CDR2 are SGHVS and FNYEAQ. CDR3 protein: CASSLRVTLNTEAFF. The CDR3 DNA follows: TGTGCCAGCAGCTTAAGAGTTACCTTGAACACTGAAGCTTTCTTT.

The chain employs TRBV11-2 and TRBJ2-7, with a weak D call TRBD2 (5 bases). The CDR3 is 14 amino acids. Germline CDR1 reads SGHAT; CDR2 reads FQNNGV. Trimming stripped 5 bases from V and 5 bases from J, with 16 bases between. Here the CDR3 DNA reads TGTGCCAGCAGCGGGTCGCGGGTTTTGAACGAGCAGTACTTC. Its protein product is CASSGSRVLNEQYF. Supplemented by reference TRBV11-2 and TRBJ2-7, the full variable domain reads EAGVAQSPRYKIIEKRQSVAFWCNPISGHATLYWYQQILGQGPKLLIQFQNNGVVDDSQLPKDRFSAERLKGVDSTLKIQPAKLEDSAVYLCASSGSRVLNEQYFGPGTRLTVT.

The chain employs TRBV27 and TRBJ2-7; D gene unclear. Germline CDR1 reads MNHEY; CDR2 reads SMNVEV (reference sequence). The CDR3 is made up of 13 amino acids. The V end lost 1 base, the J end lost 1 base, and 5 bases lay between the germline ends. DNA of the CDR3: TGTGCCAGCAGTTTATTTGATTCCTACGAGCAGTACTTC. Translating gives CASSLFDSYEQYF.

DNA for the CDR3: TGTGCCAGCAGCCCCAGGGGGCGTAATAGCGGGAGATCCAACAATGAGCAGTTCTTC. Translation: CASSPRGRNSGRSNNEQFF. This rearrangement joins TRBV7-8 to TRBJ2-1; D is possibly TRBD2 (9 bases). V lost 5 bases and J 5 bases, leaving 28 bases between the germline ends. The CDR3 contains 19 residues. Germline values: CDR1 SGHVS, CDR2 FQNEAQ.

V gene TRBV29-1 combines with J gene TRBJ2-3; no definite D call. The CDR3 runs to 13 residues. Looked up from germline, CDR1 is SQVTM and CDR2 is ANQGSEA. Trimming removed 7 bases from V and 4 bases from J, with 15 bases in between. CDR3 region: CSGLPLNPDTQYF. The CDR3 region has the DNA TGCAGCGGCCTTCCTTTAAATCCAGATACGCAGTATTTT.

The CDR3 sequence is CASSQLAGGRDTQYF. The CDR3 DNA reads TGCGCCAGCAGCCAACTAGCGGGGGGGCGAGATACGCAGTATTTT. V usage is TRBV4-3 and J usage is TRBJ2-3, with 12 positions matching TRBD2. Germline-derived CDR1 and CDR2 are LGHNA and YSLEER. Unmatched junction bases numbered 2, after V lost 2 bases and J lost 5 bases. This CDR3 spans 15 amino acids.

This clonotype was seen only a few times. V and J are TRBV7-2 and TRBJ2-7, with unresolved D. V was clipped by 1 base and J by 1 base, with 8 bases between them. In germline, CDR1 is SGHTA, CDR2 FQGNSA. CDR3 length: 14 residues. CDR3 DNA sequence: TGTGCCAGCAGCTTAGGACTCGGTTCCTACGAGCAGTACTTC. This translates into CASSLGLGSYEQYF.

The chain combines TRBV2 with TRBJ1-6; D not certain. With 3 bases removed from V and 4 bases from J, the gap between germline ends came to 7 bases. The CDR3 extends over 14 amino acids. Germline CDR1 reads SNHLY; CDR2 reads FYNNEI. CDR3 sequence (DNA): TGTGCCAGCAGTGATGTACAGTATAATTCACCCCTCCACTTT. Amino acids: CASSDVQYNSPLHF.

The sample holds a few counts of this clonotype. CDR3 region: CASSLALKNTEAFF. As DNA, the CDR3 is TGTGCCAGCAGCTTGGCCCTAAAGAACACTGAAGCTTTCTTT. The genes are TRBV7-9 and TRBJ1-1; D is ambiguous. Germline V gene data show CDR1 as SEHNR and CDR2 as FQNEAQ (reference sequence). This CDR3 spans 14 amino acids. V was clipped by 3 bases and J by 1 base, with 9 bases between them.

This rearrangement joins TRBV5-1 to TRBJ1-1; 8 bases line up with TRBD1. Per germline, CDR1 SGHRS and CDR2 YFSETQ. The V gene end was trimmed by 2 bases and the J gene end by 7 bases; junction bases not matched to a gene: 4. This CDR3 has 13 amino acids. The CDR3: CASSFGQGLEAFF. In DNA form, the CDR3 reads TGCGCCAGCAGCTTCGGACAGGGACTTGAAGCTTTCTTT.

This clonotype was observed a handful of times. The V call is TRBV7-6, the J call TRBJ2-3; maybe TRBD2 (7 bases). Trimming took off 1 base at V and 2 bases at J, with 19 bases between the two ends. The CDR3 has 18 residues. The germline gives CDR1 SGHVS, CDR2 FNYEAQ. CDR3 coding DNA: TGTGCCAGCAGCTTAGGAGGGGGGGCGTACCGATACACAGATACGCAGTATTTT. Translated: CASSLGGGAYRYTDTQYF. Full variable domain (rest looked up from reference TRBV7-6 and TRBJ2-3): GAGVSQSPRYKVTKRGQDVALRCDPISGHVSLYWYRQALGQGPEFLTYFNYEAQQDKSGLPNDRFSAERPEGSISTLTIQRTEQRDSAMYRCASSLGGGAYRYTDTQYFGPGTRLTVL.

The rearrangement links TRBV20-1 to TRBJ2-1; perhaps TRBD1 as D (5 bases). CDR3 length: 12 amino acids. The V gene's germline CDR1 is DFQATT and CDR2 SNEGSKA (reference sequence). Trimming removed 5 bases at V and 7 bases at J, with 12 bases between. The CDR3 nucleotides read TGCAGTGCTGCCCTCCAGGGAAATGAGCAGTTCTTC. Amino acid sequence: CSAALQGNEQFF.

The J gene is TRBJ2-1, the V gene TRBV19; D uncertain. The germline V gene has CDR1 LNHDA and CDR2 SQIVND (reference sequence). V was shortened by 1 base and J by 2 bases, with 6 bases between the two germline ends. The CDR3 has 14 residues. The CDR3 loop is CASSIGGTYNEQFF. In nucleotides, the CDR3 is TGTGCCAGTAGTATAGGTGGAACCTACAATGAGCAGTTCTTC.

This clonotype has ten or more counts. The V gene is TRBV12-3 or TRBV12-4, the J gene TRBJ2-2; possibly TRBD1 for D (6 bases). The CDR3 extends over 14 amino acids. V was cut by 7 bases and J by 1 base, with 10 bases left in between. CDR3 coding DNA: TGTGCCAGCACCCCGGGACAGAACACCGGGGAGCTGTTTTTT. Its protein is CASTPGQNTGELFF.

The CDR3 spells CASIGTSGSTPLYTQYF. CDR3 bases: TGTGCCAGCATTGGGACTAGCGGGAGCACCCCCCTTTATACGCAGTATTTT. V gene TRBV6-1 combines with J gene TRBJ2-3; 14 positions match TRBD2. Germline V gene sequence: CDR1 MNHNS, CDR2 SASEGT. V dropped 7 bases and J dropped 7; count of bases not matched to a gene: 13. This CDR3 contains 17 residues.

This chain connects TRBV12-3 or TRBV12-4 to TRBJ1-3; the D is unclear. V was shortened by 9 bases and J by 4 bases, with 4 bases between the two germline ends. The CDR3 contains 10 residues. CDR3 sequence: CASRGNTIYF. The CDR3 bases are TGTGCCAGTCGGGGAAACACCATATATTTT.

This chain connects TRBV9 to TRBJ2-1, with no clear D. V lost 1 base to trimming and J lost 2 bases, with 10 bases between them. The length of the CDR3 is 15 residues. Germline CDR1 is SGDLS and CDR2 is YYNGEE. DNA for the CDR3: TGTGCCAGCAGCGTAAGGAGCACCGCCTACAATGAGCAGTTCTTC. This gives the protein CASSVRSTAYNEQFF.

This chain connects TRBV20-1 to TRBJ1-2; TRBD1 matches 8 bases. CDR3 size: 12 residues. Looked up from germline, CDR1 is DFQATT and CDR2 is SNEGSKA (reference sequence). CDR3 loop: CTPRRTGIGYTF. DNA of the CDR3: TGCACCCCACGGCGGACAGGGATTGGCTACACCTTC.

The CDR3 sequence: CSAFLLGKINEQFF. In nucleotides, the CDR3 is TGCAGTGCTTTTCTTCTTGGGAAGATCAATGAGCAGTTCTTC. The chain joins TRBV20-1 to TRBJ2-1; D gene unclear. Germline V gives CDR1 DFQATT, CDR2 SNEGSKA (reference sequence). V lost 5 bases and J lost 6, with 17 bases in between. This CDR3 region has 14 residues.

In its sample, this clonotype was seen a few times. V usage is TRBV12-3 or TRBV12-4 and J usage is TRBJ2-5; 8 bases agree with TRBD2. V shed 2 bases and J 5 bases; nucleotides not matched to a gene: 4. CDR3 length: 14 residues. CDR3 in amino acids: CASSLREGWETQYF. In DNA, the CDR3 is TGTGCCAGCAGTTTACGGGAGGGCTGGGAGACCCAGTACTTC.

This clonotype was observed a single time. The junction does not match germline at one end; this may be a read error. The chain combines TRBV7-7 with TRBJ2-3, with D perhaps TRBD2 (6 bases). The germline gives CDR1 SSHAT, CDR2 FNYEAQ (reference sequence). The CDR3 spans 15 residues. The CDR3 nucleotides are TGTGCTAGCAGCTTGACGGGAGCAAGCACAGATACGCAGTATTTT. Its protein is CASSLTGASTDTQYF.

This clonotype was seen a few times. The J gene is TRBJ1-1, the V gene TRBV12-3 or TRBV12-4; TRBD1 is a possible D gene (6 bases). This CDR3 contains 15 residues. Trimming shortened V by 3 bases and J by 5 bases, and 16 bases separated the two germline ends. DNA of the CDR3: TGTGCCAGCAGTTTGGGGGGCAGGCCCTTTACTGAAGCTTTCTTT. It yields the protein CASSLGGRPFTEAFF.

This clonotype came up once. The J gene is TRBJ2-3, the V gene TRBV3-1; either TRBD1 or TRBD2 may fit D (6 bases each). The CDR3 is 16 amino acids. Germline loops: CDR1 LGHDT, CDR2 YNNKEL (reference sequence). V lost 1 base and J 3 bases, leaving 14 bases between the germline ends. The CDR3 is CASSQGIGGPTDTQYF. The CDR3 DNA follows: TGTGCCAGCAGCCAAGGGATCGGGGGCCCAACAGATACGCAGTATTTT.

This clonotype was seen a handful of times. The chain combines TRBV12-3 or TRBV12-4 with TRBJ2-3; TRBD1 is a possible D gene (7 bases). V was cut by 2 bases and J by 5 bases, with 14 bases left in between. The CDR3 has 15 amino acids. CDR3 sequence: CASSLSAGGKDTQYF. The CDR3 coding sequence is TGTGCCAGCAGTTTATCGGCAGGGGGGAAAGATACGCAGTATTTT.

The chain couples TRBV12-3 or TRBV12-4 to TRBJ2-7; 9 bases line up with TRBD1. With 2 bases clipped from V and 7 bases from J, the junction kept 3 bases outside the gene matches. The CDR3 contains 13 residues. The CDR3 DNA reads TGTGCCAGCAGTTTAAGACAGGGGGGAGAGCAGTACTTC. It is translated as CASSLRQGGEQYF.

This clonotype was seen more than once but under ten times. The genes are TRBV7-9 and TRBJ2-2; 7 bases line up with TRBD1. Germline loops: CDR1 SEHNR, CDR2 FQNEAQ (reference sequence). J was trimmed by 1 base and V by 6 bases; bases with no gene match: 5. The CDR3 has 15 amino acids. CDR3 sequence (DNA): TGTGCCAGCAGACGTACAGGGGAGAACACCGGGGAGCTGTTTTTT. This codes for CASRRTGENTGELFF.

The chain carries TRBV5-6 and TRBJ2-1; TRBD2 aligns across 7 bases. The CDR3 is 16 residues long. The germline V gene encodes CDR1 SGHDT and CDR2 YYEEEE. V was clipped by 2 bases and J by 5 bases; unmatched bases: 10. This CDR3 is CASSLNPGGLDNEQFF. The CDR3 DNA reads TGTGCCAGCAGCTTAAACCCCGGAGGACTAGACAATGAGCAGTTCTTC.